This T cell receptor beta chain was sequenced during a study of Graves' ophthalmopathy and Graves' hyperthyroidism. As the template, RNA transcripts were used to amplify TCR beta CDR3 regions. RT-PCR in the first round used HTBI primers; a second-round multiplex PCR followed. TCRdb called the multiplex PCR reads again in MiXCR, with one record for every CDR3 protein. The table includes a few hundred thousand distinct CDR3 sequences, about 18% detected once. The V end was cut by 4 bases, the J end by 5 bases, with 9 bases between. The CDR3 sequence is 14 residues long. Germline loops: CDR1 SNHLY, CDR2 FYNNEI. This clonotype was seen at least ten times.

This clonotype was sampled from an adult woman with stable Graves' hyperthyroidism. The rearrangement joins TRBV2 to TRBJ1-6; D not resolved. What was sequenced was peripheral blood. This CDR3 reads CASSGRRDNSPLHF. The CDR3 DNA reads TGTGCCAGCAGTGGCAGGAGAGATAATTCACCCCTCCACTTT.